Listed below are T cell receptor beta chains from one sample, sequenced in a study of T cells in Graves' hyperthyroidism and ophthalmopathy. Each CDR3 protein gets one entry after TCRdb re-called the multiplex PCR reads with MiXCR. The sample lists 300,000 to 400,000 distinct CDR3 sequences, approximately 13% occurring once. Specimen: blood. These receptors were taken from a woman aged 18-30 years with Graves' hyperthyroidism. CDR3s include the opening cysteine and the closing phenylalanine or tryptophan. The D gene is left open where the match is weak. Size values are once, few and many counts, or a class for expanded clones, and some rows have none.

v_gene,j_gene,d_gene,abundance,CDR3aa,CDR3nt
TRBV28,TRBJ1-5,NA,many,CASSYWGFSNQPQHF,TGTGCCAGCAGTTATTGGGGGTTTAGCAATCAGCCCCAGCATTTT
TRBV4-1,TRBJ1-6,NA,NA,CASSRGSGVGYNSPLHF,TGCGCCAGCAGCCGAGGGTCAGGGGTGGGTTATAATTCACCCCTCCACTTT
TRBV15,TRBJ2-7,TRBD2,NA,CATSREGLAGTYEQYF,TGTGCCACCAGCAGAGAGGGGCTAGCGGGGACCTACGAGCAGTACTTC
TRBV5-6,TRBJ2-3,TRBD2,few,CASSSRTSGDTQYF,TGTGCCAGCAGCTCCCGGACTAGCGGGGATACGCAGTATTTT
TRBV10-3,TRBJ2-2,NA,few,CAISTEPEGELFF,TGTGCCATCAGTACGGAGCCCGAAGGGGAGCTGTTTTTT
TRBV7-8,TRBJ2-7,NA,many,CASRIQGGYEQYF,TGTGCCAGCAGGATTCAGGGGGGCTACGAGCAGTACTTC
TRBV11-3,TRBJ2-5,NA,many,CASSLGAGPKETQYF,TGTGCCAGCAGCTTAGGGGCCGGGCCCAAAGAGACCCAGTACTTC
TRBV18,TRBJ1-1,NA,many,CASSRTGVNTEAFF,TGTGCCAGCTCACGGACCGGGGTGAACACTGAAGCTTTCTTT
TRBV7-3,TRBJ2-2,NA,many,CASSLYPGRAGELFF,TGTGCCAGCAGCTTATATCCGGGACGGGCCGGGGAGCTGTTTTTT
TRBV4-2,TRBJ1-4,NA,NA,CASSQDLVEKLFF,TGTGCCAGCAGCCAAGATTTGGTGGAAAAACTGTTTTTT
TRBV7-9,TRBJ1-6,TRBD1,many,CASSEYRGPNSPLHF,TGTGCCAGCAGCGAGTACAGGGGGCCGAATTCACCCCTCCACTTT
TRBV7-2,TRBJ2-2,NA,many,CASSQPGQSNTGELFF,TGTGCCAGCAGCCAACCGGGGCAGTCGAACACCGGGGAGCTGTTTTTT
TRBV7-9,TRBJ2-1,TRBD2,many,CASSLGRAGEREFF,TGTGCCAGCAGCTTAGGGAGGGCGGGGGAACGGGAGTTCTTC
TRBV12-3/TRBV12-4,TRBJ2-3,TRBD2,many,CASSLGASGLPDTQYF,TGTGCCAGCAGTTTAGGGGCTAGCGGTCTCCCAGATACGCAGTATTTT
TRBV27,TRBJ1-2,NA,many,CASSLSGMPIYGYTF,TGTGCCAGCAGTTTGTCGGGAATGCCTATCTATGGCTACACCTTC
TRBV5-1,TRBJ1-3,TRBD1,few,CASSLDRGGNTIYF,TGCGCCAGCAGCTTGGACAGGGGTGGAAACACCATATATTTT
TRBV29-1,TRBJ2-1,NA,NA,CSVAPGSEQFF,TGCAGCGTTGCTCCCGGAAGTGAGCAGTTCTTC
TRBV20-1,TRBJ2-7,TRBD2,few,CSAPLAGGVPYEQYF,TGCAGTGCCCCTCTAGCGGGAGGGGTCCCCTACGAGCAGTACTTC
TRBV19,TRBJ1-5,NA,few,CASSKGGYSNQPQHF,TGTGCCAGTAGTAAAGGGGGTTATAGCAATCAGCCCCAGCATTTT
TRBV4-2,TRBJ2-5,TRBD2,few,CASSQDFLAGKETQYF,TGTGCCAGCAGCCAAGATTTCCTAGCGGGTAAAGAGACCCAGTACTTC
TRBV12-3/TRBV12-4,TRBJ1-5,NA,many,CASSFGRRNQPQHF,TGTGCCAGCAGTTTCGGTCGGCGTAATCAGCCCCAGCATTTT
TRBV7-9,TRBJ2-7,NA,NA,CASSSQRMKQYF,TGTGCCAGCAGTTCCCAGAGGATGAAGCAGTACTTC
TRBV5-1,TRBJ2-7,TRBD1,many,CASSLAGTASYEQYF,TGCGCCAGCAGCTTGGCCGGGACAGCCTCCTACGAGCAGTACTTC
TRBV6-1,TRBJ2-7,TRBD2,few,CASTFWTSGGPGEQYF,TGTGCCAGCACCTTTTGGACTAGCGGGGGCCCGGGTGAGCAGTACTTC
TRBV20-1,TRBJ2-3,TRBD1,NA,CSAEDRGADTQYF,TGCAGTGCCGAGGACAGGGGTGCAGATACGCAGTATTTT
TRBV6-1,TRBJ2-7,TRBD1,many,CASSDGSGGEQYF,TGTGCCAGCAGTGATGGATCAGGGGGAGAGCAGTACTTC